The 18 T cell receptor beta chains listed next were all sequenced from one sample in a study of PD-L1 blockade in urothelial cancer. Sample time point: pretreatment peripheral blood. Assay used: immunoSEQ multiplex PCR; TCRdb lists only in-frame clones, some missing. The sample carries about 56,000 clones, less than 90% recorded once. This specimen was PBMCs, taken around atezolizumab (anti-PD-L1) treatment. All receptors derive from a man in his 70s with urothelial cancer.

The chain uses TRBV5-1 and TRBJ1-2; the match to TRBD1 covers 11 bases. J gave up 4 bases and V 4 bases, and 9 bases lay outside the gene matches. Germline assignment: CDR1 SGHRS and CDR2 YFSETQ. CDR3 length: 16 amino acids. The CDR3 DNA reads TGCGCCAGCAGCAACACCGGGACAGGGGGTGTCTATGGCTACACCTTC. Encoded protein: CASSNTGTGGVYGYTF.

The V call is TRBV7-9, the J call TRBJ1-4; no definite D call. In germline, CDR1 is SEHNR, CDR2 FQNEAQ (reference sequence). CDR3 length: 11 amino acids. The V gene lost 6 bases and the J gene lost 5 bases, with 4 bases spanning the gap. CDR3 in DNA: TGTGCCAGCAGTATAAATGAAAAACTGTTTTTT. This sequence encodes CASSINEKLFF.

The chain joins TRBV18 to TRBJ2-7, with 8 bases matching TRBD2. This CDR3 has 16 residues. V was clipped by 6 bases and J by 6 bases; unmatched bases: 16. The germline V gene has CDR1 KGHSH and CDR2 LQKENI. The CDR3, as DNA: TGTGCCAGCTCCCCCGACGGCGGGGGGAGATCGTCCGAGCAGTACTTC. This gives the protein CASSPDGGGRSSEQYF. The full variable domain, with the rest looked up from reference TRBV18 and TRBJ2-7, is NAGVMQNPRHLVRRRGQEARLRCSPMKGHSHVYWYRQLPEEGLKFMVYLQKENIIDESGMPKERFSAEFPKEGPSILRIQQVVRGDSAAYFCASSPDGGGRSSEQYFGPGTRLTVT.

V gene TRBV27 combines with J gene TRBJ2-3, with 10 bases identical to TRBD2. V was pared by 4 bases and J by 14 bases, with 18 bases of the junction left unmatched. Germline V gene data show CDR1 as MNHEY and CDR2 as SMNVEV (reference sequence). The CDR3 totals 16 residues. This CDR3 reads CASSSPRERGGRYAYF. CDR3 sequence (DNA): TGTGCCAGCAGTTCCCCCCGGGAGCGGGGGGGCAGATACGCGTATTTT.

The chain is built from TRBV5-1 and TRBJ2-7, with a weak D call TRBD1 (5 bases). This CDR3 is 14 amino acids long. Germline values: CDR1 SGHRS, CDR2 YFSETQ. The V gene lost 1 base and the J gene lost 4 bases, with 12 bases spanning the gap. CDR3 in amino acids: CASSLQGGTYEQYF. CDR3 bases: TGCGCCAGCAGCTTGCAGGGCGGCACGTACGAGCAGTACTTC.

The CDR3 sequence: CASGETGGSGELFF. Here the CDR3 DNA reads TGTGCCAGCGGCGAAACAGGGGGGTCCGGGGAGCTGTTTTTT. The chain joins TRBV6-1 to TRBJ2-2; TRBD1 matches 8 bases. The CDR3 has 14 residues. Germline V gives CDR1 MNHNS, CDR2 SASEGT. Trimming cost V 8 bases and J 6 bases; bases outside gene matches: 8.

In its sample, this clone was seen once. The CDR3 loop is CASSPGAPHYNEQFF. Written as DNA, the CDR3 is TGTGCCAGCTCACCGGGGGCCCCCCACTACAATGAGCAGTTCTTC. This chain joins TRBV18 and TRBJ2-1; TRBD1 is a possible D gene (6 bases). The V gene's germline CDR1 is KGHSH and CDR2 LQKENI. The CDR3 runs 15 residues. V lost 3 bases and J lost 3, with 12 bases in between.

V usage is TRBV27 and J usage is TRBJ2-1, with 10 bases that match TRBD2. Trimming cost V 4 bases and J 4 bases; bases outside gene matches: 7. This CDR3 is 16 amino acids long. Germline V gene sequence: CDR1 MNHEY, CDR2 SMNVEV (reference sequence). CDR3 sequence reads: CASSYSSGRLYNEQFF. The DNA for the CDR3 is TGTGCCAGCAGTTATTCTAGCGGGAGATTGTACAATGAGCAGTTCTTC.

The chain employs TRBV28 and TRBJ2-4; 8 bases align to TRBD1. Germline V gene lookup returns CDR1 MDHEN and CDR2 SYDVKM. The V gene end was trimmed by 3 bases and the J gene end by 3 bases; junction bases not matched to a gene: 7. This CDR3 is built from 16 residues. The CDR3: CASSFHGTGLKNIQYF. DNA for the CDR3: TGTGCCAGCAGTTTCCATGGGACAGGTCTCAAAAACATTCAGTACTTC.

This clone was detected once. The chain is built from TRBV28 and TRBJ1-4; weak D call: TRBD1 (6 bases). V was pared by 7 bases and J by 0 bases, with 12 bases between. The CDR3 is made up of 15 amino acids. Germline V gene lookup returns CDR1 MDHEN and CDR2 SYDVKM. The CDR3 region is CASTEGGATNEKLFF. CDR3 bases: TGTGCCAGCACGGAAGGGGGGGCAACTAATGAAAAACTGTTTTTT.

The gene calls are TRBV6-1 and TRBJ2-5, with D perhaps matching TRBD2 (7 bases). In germline, CDR1 is MNHNS, CDR2 SASEGT. The CDR3 runs to 14 residues. The V and J ends lost 6 bases and 3 bases respectively, with 14 bases between them. For the CDR3, the DNA is TGTGCCAGCAGAGAAAGGGGGGGGGAAGAGACCCAGTACTTC. Translating gives CASRERGGEETQYF.

The chain joins TRBV14 to TRBJ2-5; TRBD1 might be the D (6 bases). CDR1 is SGHDN, CDR2 FVKESK, per germline. The CDR3 is 13 amino acids. The V end was cut by 1 base, the J end by 5 bases, with 8 bases between. This CDR3 reads CASSQGQVETQYF. CDR3 DNA: TGTGCCAGCAGCCAAGGACAGGTTGAGACCCAGTACTTC.

In this sample, this clone turned up a few times. This rearrangement joins TRBV2 to TRBJ1-1; tentatively, D is TRBD1 (6 bases). Germline V gene data show CDR1 as SNHLY and CDR2 as FYNNEI. The CDR3 is 12 residues long. V lost 4 bases and J lost 10, with 13 bases in between. The CDR3 spells CASSVDRNGAFF. DNA for the CDR3: TGTGCCAGCAGTGTAGACAGGAATGGAGCTTTCTTT.

The chain carries TRBV6-1 and TRBJ2-3; 8 bases map to TRBD2. Germline lookup yields CDR1 MNHNS and CDR2 SASEGT. Trimming at V came to 7 bases and at J to 14 bases, leaving 20 bases not matched to a gene. The CDR3 loop spans 15 amino acids. CDR3 sequence (DNA): TGTGCCAGCACAGGGAACGGAGCGGGAGATTGGAACGCGTATTTT. It translates to CASTGNGAGDWNAYF.

This chain connects TRBV11-3 to TRBJ2-7; no clear D. Trimming stripped 7 bases from V and 4 bases from J, with 11 bases between. The CDR3 is 12 residues long. Germline loops: CDR1 SGHNT, CDR2 YENEEA. The CDR3 DNA follows: TGTGCCAGCATCCCAGGATCGTACGAGCAGTACTTC. Protein: CASIPGSYEQYF.

The chain employs TRBV9 and TRBJ2-3; 11 bases are a match to TRBD2. J was trimmed by 2 bases and V by 4 bases; bases with no gene match: 3. The CDR3 consists of 15 residues. Germline V gives CDR1 SGDLS, CDR2 YYNGEE. The CDR3 DNA sequence: TGTGCCAGCAGCCCGACTAGCGGGGTCACAGATACGCAGTATTTT. Protein sequence: CASSPTSGVTDTQYF.

This clone appeared a single time. V and J are TRBV29-1 and TRBJ2-1; tentatively, D is TRBD1 (6 bases). CDR1 SQVTM and CDR2 ANQGSEA come from the germline V gene. The CDR3 runs to 14 residues. The V gene lost 4 bases and the J gene lost 7 bases, with 17 bases spanning the gap. The CDR3 sequence: CSVAVMGHMNEQFF. As DNA, the CDR3 is TGCAGCGTTGCAGTAATGGGACATATGAATGAGCAGTTCTTC.

V usage is TRBV4-2 and J usage is TRBJ2-3, with D perhaps TRBD2 (6 bases). In germline, CDR1 is LGHNA, CDR2 YNFKEQ. This CDR3 has 17 amino acids. Trimming cost V 1 base and J 3 bases, with 17 bases left between them. The CDR3, as DNA: TGTGCCAGCAGCCAAGTAGGCCTAGCGAAAGAAACAGATACGCAGTATTTT. Amino acid sequence: CASSQVGLAKETDTQYF.